The next 8 T cell receptor beta chains were all read from a single sample in a study of shared clonotypes between healthy human individuals. The data were produced by immunoSEQ multiplex PCR, yet TCRdb's version contains in-frame clones alone and is incomplete. The repertoire holds 550,000 to 850,000 clones, with over 60% as singletons. What was sequenced was memory CD4+ T cells sorted from blood. The subset was: CD45RA-negative fraction. These receptors all stem from a woman aged 25-40 years in good health.

The chain recombines TRBV27 with TRBJ2-2, with 11 bases lining up with TRBD1. The J segment lost 5 bases and the V segment lost 7 bases, leaving 6 bases of the junction unmatched. The CDR3 runs to 15 residues. Germline V gene sequence: CDR1 MNHEY, CDR2 SMNVEV (reference sequence). CDR3 sequence reads: CASISGTGGTGELFF. The CDR3 bases are TGTGCCAGCATATCCGGGACAGGGGGAACCGGGGAGCTGTTTTTT.

J is TRBJ1-2 and V is TRBV28, with no clear D. Germline CDR1 is MDHEN and CDR2 is SYDVKM. CDR3 length: 14 amino acids. Trimming took off 4 bases at V and 2 bases at J, with 11 bases between the two ends. CDR3 sequence: CASSSSTENYGYTF. CDR3 in DNA: TGTGCCAGCAGTTCCTCTACAGAGAACTATGGCTACACCTTC.

The rearrangement joins TRBV4-1 to TRBJ2-1; TRBD2 matches 14 bases. CDR1 MGHRA and CDR2 YSYEKL come from the germline V gene. The CDR3 is 15 residues long. The junction had 8 bases not matched to a gene; V was cut back by 3 bases and J by 13 bases. CDR3 in DNA: TGCGCCAGCAGCCAGACCGGGACTAGCGGGAGTTTTCAGTTCTTC. Translating it yields CASSQTGTSGSFQFF.

The chain has TRBV25-1 and TRBJ2-5; TRBD2 might be the D (5 bases). The CDR3 consists of 14 residues. The V gene's germline CDR1 is MGHDK and CDR2 SYGVNS. Trimming left V 4 bases short and J 7 bases short, with 16 bases between. In nucleotides, the CDR3 is TGTGCCAGCAGTGGCCAAGGGTGGGGAGCGACCCAGTACTTC. Protein: CASSGQGWGATQYF.

This clone has a count of ten or more. The chain recombines TRBV2 with TRBJ2-3; TRBD2 matches 8 bases. Germline V CDR1 and CDR2: SNHLY, FYNNEI. CDR3 length: 14 residues. After removal of 11 bases from V and 6 bases from J, the junction contained 13 bases not matched to a gene. This CDR3 is CAWLLAEDTDTQYF. The CDR3 DNA sequence: TGTGCCTGGCTACTAGCGGAGGATACGGATACGCAGTATTTT.

The J gene is TRBJ2-2, the V gene TRBV7-4; D not certain. Trimming stripped 7 bases from V and 6 bases from J, with 9 bases between. Germline assignment: CDR1 SGHVT and CDR2 SQSDAQ. The CDR3 sequence is 12 residues long. In nucleotides, the CDR3 is TGTGCCAGCACCAACGGCCCCGGGGAGCTGTTTTTT. This translates into CASTNGPGELFF.

The chain employs TRBV28 and TRBJ1-2; no reliable D call. From germline, CDR1 is MDHEN and CDR2 SYDVKM. There are 15 residues in the CDR3. V was cut by 3 bases and J by 8 bases, with 19 bases left in between. The CDR3 protein is CASSFGQNRPEGYTF. The DNA for the CDR3 is TGTGCCAGCAGTTTTGGGCAGAATCGCCCCGAGGGCTACACCTTC.

The chain links TRBV11-2 to TRBJ2-1; no clear D. CDR1 and CDR2 (germline): SGHAT, FQNNGV. The CDR3 runs to 16 residues. Trimming removed 1 base at V and 6 bases at J, with 16 bases between. This chain's CDR3 is CASSLARWVYINEQFF. The CDR3 coding sequence is TGTGCCAGCAGCTTAGCCCGATGGGTATACATCAATGAGCAGTTCTTC. Looking up the rest from reference TRBV11-2 and TRBJ2-1 gives the full variable domain: EAGVAQSPRYKIIEKRQSVAFWCNPISGHATLYWYQQILGQGPKLLIQFQNNGVVDDSQLPKDRFSAERLKGVDSTLKIQPAKLEDSAVYLCASSLARWVYINEQFFGPGTRLTVL.